This TCR beta chain was profiled in a study of blood T cell repertoires in COVID-19. About the research overall: From the United States, Italy and Spain came samples of acute and convalescent COVID-19. PBMCs, B-cell-depleted T cells, or T cells provided the cDNA or gDNA that made up the material.

This clone was picked up a small number of times. Authors' data handling: Reference gene primer amplification gave estimated nucleated cell counts. The assay was immunoSEQ multiplex PCR, and TCRdb's table has in-frame clones only and misses some. That table gives V, J and clone size, and the DNA gave D and trimming. The sample lists some 77,000 clones; 87% were seen once. The CDR3 is 15 residues long. Germline V gene data show CDR1 as SEHNR and CDR2 as FQNEAQ (reference sequence). Trimming removed 3 bases from V and 2 bases from J; junction bases left unmatched: 0. The chain employs TRBV7-9 and TRBJ2-7, with 14 bases fitting TRBD2. What was sequenced was peripheral blood. The source is a man aged 25-40 years with acute or convalescent COVID-19. CDR3 residues: CASSLTSGGAYEQYF. The CDR3 DNA follows: TGTGCCAGCAGCTTGACTAGCGGGGGGGCCTACGAGCAGTACTTC.